This T cell receptor (beta chain) was sequenced for a study of blood T cell repertoires in COVID-19. Study background: Specimens from acute and convalescent COVID-19 originated in the United States, Italy and Spain.

Libraries were prepared by immunoSEQ multiplex PCR; TCRdb keeps only in-frame clonotypes and omits some of them. The profile covers tens of thousands of clones, with 85% to 90% appearing a single time and 5% to 6.5% taken by the ten largest. Between the trimmed V and J ends, which lost 5 bases and 2 bases, there was a span of 15 bases. This CDR3 region has 15 residues. Germline V lookup: CDR1 SGHTS, CDR2 YDEGEE. This clonotype was obtained from an elderly woman with active COVID-19. J is TRBJ2-3 and V is TRBV5-8; D uncertain. The sequenced sample was peripheral blood. The DNA of the CDR3 is TGTGCCAGCAGTCGTGTTGAGGCGGCCACAGATACGCAGTATTTT. This gives the protein CASSRVEAATDTQYF.